The 13 T cell receptor beta chains given below trace back to one sample, sequenced in a study of T cells in Graves' hyperthyroidism and ophthalmopathy. Amplification of TCR beta CDR3 regions used RNA as the template. HTBI primers were employed in a first-round RT-PCR of the TCR CDR3. Via MiXCR, TCRdb re-called the multiplex PCR reads, giving one row per CDR3 protein. The table records about 250,000 distinct CDR3 sequences, approximately 25% of them present only once. Material: blood. These receptors all stem from a woman between 35 and 50 years old with Graves' ophthalmopathy.

The chain is built from TRBV20-1 and TRBJ1-1; a possible D gene is TRBD1 (5 bases). The CDR3 runs 14 residues. The V and J ends lost 4 bases and 3 bases respectively, with 15 bases between them. Germline V gene sequence: CDR1 DFQATT, CDR2 SNEGSKA (reference sequence). For the CDR3, the DNA is TGCAGTGCTAAGGGTCAGGGCCGGGACACTGAAGCTTTCTTT. Protein: CSAKGQGRDTEAFF.

This clonotype was seen repeatedly, ten times or more. J is TRBJ2-7 and V is TRBV6-1; 10 bases fit TRBD2. The CDR3 has 14 residues. From germline, CDR1 is MNHNS and CDR2 SASEGT. V lost 3 bases to trimming and J lost 4 bases; unmatched junction nucleotides: 3. DNA of the CDR3: TGTGCCAGCAGTGAGTTAGCGGGAGGATACGAGCAGTACTTC. Translated, it gives CASSELAGGYEQYF.

The chain employs TRBV7-2 and TRBJ1-1; perhaps TRBD1 as D (6 bases). CDR1 SGHTA and CDR2 FQGNSA come from the germline V gene. Trimming cost V 3 bases and J 4 bases, with 15 bases left between them. This CDR3 contains 15 residues. In DNA form, the CDR3 reads TGTGCCAGCAGCTTTGGGGGGCAGGCGAGCACTGAAGCTTTCTTT. It encodes CASSFGGQASTEAFF.

This clonotype was detected a few times. V gene TRBV27 combines with J gene TRBJ1-3; D uncertain. The germline V gene has CDR1 MNHEY and CDR2 SMNVEV (reference sequence). V dropped 5 bases and J dropped 2 bases, with 13 bases sitting between them. The CDR3 sequence is 15 residues long. The CDR3 DNA reads as TGTGCCAGCAGTCCCACCGGGGTTGCTGGAAACACCATATATTTT. Translation gives CASSPTGVAGNTIYF.

In its sample, this clonotype was seen many times. The rearrangement links TRBV4-1 to TRBJ1-5, with a weak D call TRBD1 (6 bases). Trimming pared 0 bases from V and 13 bases from J, leaving 13 bases between. The CDR3 is made up of 13 amino acids. Germline loops: CDR1 MGHRA, CDR2 YSYEKL. This chain's CDR3 is CASSQDLGDKQHF. CDR3 bases: TGCGCCAGCAGCCAAGATCTAGGGGACAAGCAGCATTTT.

This clonotype showed up just a few times. The CDR3 loop is CSARDRGRLYEQYF. As DNA, the CDR3 is TGCAGTGCGAGGGACAGGGGGCGTCTCTACGAGCAGTACTTC. The J gene is TRBJ2-7, the V gene TRBV20-1; 12 bases are a match to TRBD1. Germline CDR1 DFQATT, CDR2 SNEGSKA (reference sequence). With V trimmed by 6 bases and J by 3 bases, 6 bases remained unmatched. The CDR3 is 14 amino acids.

This clonotype was observed at least ten times. Here the CDR3 DNA reads TGCAGTGCTAGAGACCGGACTAGCGGGAGGGCTAGCTCCTACGAGCAGTACTTC. Amino acid sequence: CSARDRTSGRASSYEQYF. V gene TRBV20-1 combines with J gene TRBJ2-7; 15 bases are a match to TRBD2. V lost 0 bases to trimming and J lost 0 bases; unmatched junction nucleotides: 6. Germline lookup yields CDR1 DFQATT and CDR2 SNEGSKA (reference sequence). This CDR3 spans 18 amino acids.

This clonotype showed up many times. The chain couples TRBV9 to TRBJ1-1; TRBD1 matches 7 bases. The length of the CDR3 is 14 residues. V shed 0 bases and J 3 bases; nucleotides not matched to a gene: 2. Germline CDR1 SGDLS, CDR2 YYNGEE. The chain's CDR3 is CASSVVTGDTEAFF. The CDR3 DNA is TGTGCCAGCAGCGTAGTTACAGGGGACACTGAAGCTTTCTTT.

The sample holds many counts of this clonotype. The V and J genes are TRBV12-3 or TRBV12-4 and TRBJ2-5; no clear D gene. This CDR3 comprises 13 residues. Trimming stripped 2 bases from V and 7 bases from J, with 11 bases between. CDR3 region: CASSLTPKRTQYF. Here the CDR3 DNA reads TGTGCCAGCAGTTTAACACCGAAGAGGACCCAGTACTTC.

Turning to this clonotype: A junction boundary mismatches the germline segment, possibly from a read error. This sequence joins TRBV28 and TRBJ1-1; TRBD1 might be the D (6 bases). Germline V gene lookup returns CDR1 MDHEN and CDR2 SYDVKM. This CDR3 contains 11 residues. In DNA, the CDR3 is TGCGAGGGGGTAAGGGGGACTGAAGCTTTCTTT. Amino acids: CEGVRGTEAFF.

The CDR3 nucleotides read TGTGCCAGCAATCCAGGGGAGGGCTCTGGGGCCAACGTCCTGACTTTC. Protein product: CASNPGEGSGANVLTF. The chain carries TRBV28 and TRBJ2-6; D is perhaps TRBD2 (7 bases). The CDR3 contains 16 residues. Trimming stripped 7 bases from V and 0 bases from J, with 13 bases between. Germline V lookup: CDR1 MDHEN, CDR2 SYDVKM.

The chain has TRBV7-2 and TRBJ2-7; D is undetermined. Germline lookup yields CDR1 SGHTA and CDR2 FQGNSA. The CDR3 spans 12 residues. Trimming pared 5 bases from V and 2 bases from J, leaving 7 bases between. CDR3 sequence reads: CASSHEPYEQYF. In DNA, the CDR3 is TGTGCCAGCAGCCACGAACCCTACGAGCAGTACTTC.

This clonotype was recorded a few times. At one end the junction does not follow the germline gene, possibly because of a read error. The chain is built from TRBV6-1 and TRBJ2-7; no firm D call. This CDR3 has 10 residues. Germline V gene lookup returns CDR1 MNHNS and CDR2 SASEGT. The DNA for the CDR3 is TGTGCCAGCAGTGAAGCTTTAAGATGGTTC. Its protein is CASSEALRWF.